The 5 T cell receptor beta chains presented below share a single source sample, sequenced in a study of PD-1 blockade in classical Hodgkin lymphoma. Specified time point: cycle 4 day 1 (C4D1), after around six weeks of nivolumab. Relapses following autologous stem cell transplantation were seen in all patients, with brentuximab vedotin exposure varying. Libraries were prepared by immunoSEQ multiplex PCR; TCRdb keeps only in-frame clonotypes and omits some of them. The repertoire has about 41,000 clones, 55% to 70% of them found once; the top ten carry roughly 2.6%. The source was peripheral blood mononuclear cells (PBMCs), collected before the fourth cycle of nivolumab. These receptors were taken from a human donor with classical Hodgkin lymphoma.

The rearrangement uses TRBV6-6 and TRBJ1-1, with no clear D. This CDR3 region has 14 residues. Germline CDR1 is MNHNY and CDR2 is SVGAGI (reference sequence). The ends were cut back, 7 bases at V and 1 base at J, with 13 bases in the middle. Here the CDR3 DNA reads TGTGCCAGCACGGTGTACGGTGAGAACACTGAAGCTTTCTTT. Translating it yields CASTVYGENTEAFF.

As concerns this clone: Other DNA sequences within the sample encode an identical CDR3. The CDR3 bases are TGTGCCAGCAGTCCTACAGGGTACTACGAGCAGTACTTC. Translated, it gives CASSPTGYYEQYF. The chain employs TRBV27 and TRBJ2-7, with D possibly matching TRBD1 (6 bases). The ends were cut back, 5 bases at V and 3 bases at J, with 11 bases in the middle. CDR1 is MNHEY and CDR2 is SMNVEV in the germline V gene (reference sequence). This CDR3 comprises 13 residues.

The CDR3 DNA follows: TGTGCCTGTTTCCGGTCGGATAAGCCTGAGCGGGGCTACGAGCAGTACTTC. Encoded protein: CACFRSDKPERGYEQYF. V gene TRBV30 combines with J gene TRBJ2-7; TRBD2 agrees at 7 bases. Losses at the gene ends were 6 bases for V and 3 bases for J; bases not matched to a gene: 20. Germline-derived CDR1 and CDR2 are GTSNPN and SVGIG (reference sequence). The CDR3 spans 17 residues.

By frequency in the sample, this clone is medium-sized. The chain couples TRBV29-1 to TRBJ1-5, with 11 bases aligning to TRBD1. This CDR3 comprises 18 residues. Per the germline V gene, CDR1 is SQVTM and CDR2 is ANQGSEA. The junction had 13 bases not matched to a gene; V was cut back by 6 bases and J by 0 bases. CDR3 in amino acids: CSVDAPGQGEYSNQPQHF. The DNA of the CDR3 is TGCAGCGTCGACGCCCCGGGACAGGGGGAATATAGCAATCAGCCCCAGCATTTT.

This clone was detected a few times. The V and J genes are TRBV11-2 and TRBJ1-2; the match to TRBD1 covers 8 bases. The CDR3 is 15 amino acids. V dropped 2 bases and J dropped 4; count of bases not matched to a gene: 6. Germline lookup yields CDR1 SGHAT and CDR2 FQNNGV. Written as DNA, the CDR3 is TGTGCCAGCAGCTTACGCGGACAGGGAGGCTATGGCTACACCTTC. This sequence encodes CASSLRGQGGYGYTF.